This entry lists 3 T cell receptor beta chains sequenced from one sample in a study of T cells in Graves' hyperthyroidism and ophthalmopathy. Amplification yielded TCR beta CDR3 regions, with RNA transcripts as the source. HTBI primers drove first-round RT-PCR of the TCR CDR3. TCRdb itself ran the multiplex PCR reads through MiXCR, one entry per CDR3 protein. The data show 350,000 to 400,000 distinct CDR3 sequences, with 14% to 15% seen just once and over 25% held by the top ten. Sequencing was performed on blood. Receptor source: a woman aged 30 to 39 with Graves' hyperthyroidism.

Details on this clonotype: The junction differs from germline at one of its ends, possibly a read error. This chain connects TRBV12-3 or TRBV12-4 to TRBJ2-1, with 9 bases aligning to TRBD2. This CDR3 comprises 13 residues. CDR3 region: CAGSLAGVNEQFF. The CDR3, as DNA: TGTGCCGGCAGTTTAGCGGGGGTGAATGAGCAGTTCTTC.

This clonotype was found a few times. J is TRBJ2-7 and V is TRBV20-1; TRBD1 matches at 12 bases. Trimming removed 6 bases from V and 5 bases from J; junction bases left unmatched: 8. This CDR3 comprises 14 residues. Germline lookup yields CDR1 DFQATT and CDR2 SNEGSKA (reference sequence). The CDR3 DNA reads TGCAGTGCGAAGTCCGGGACAGGGGGCAACGAGCAGTACTTC. The encoded protein is CSAKSGTGGNEQYF.

The chain is built from TRBV9 and TRBJ1-5, with D maybe TRBD1 (5 bases). V was shortened by 7 bases and J by 6 bases, with 17 bases between the two germline ends. The V gene's germline CDR1 is SGDLS and CDR2 YYNGEE. The CDR3 extends over 14 amino acids. This CDR3 reads CASSKGVIGQPQHF. The CDR3 region has the DNA TGTGCCAGCTCGAAAGGGGTGATTGGTCAGCCCCAGCATTTT. The complete variable domain, with remaining parts taken from reference TRBV9 and TRBJ1-5, reads DSGVTQTPKHLITATGQRVTLRCSPRSGDLSVYWYQQSLDQGLQFLIQYYNGEERAKGNILERFSAQQFPDLHSELNLSSLELGDSALYFCASSKGVIGQPQHFGDGTRLSIL.